A single sample gave rise to the 29 T cell receptor beta chains below, sequenced in a study of T cells in Graves' hyperthyroidism and ophthalmopathy. TCR beta CDR3 regions were amplified from RNA. RT-PCR in the first round (using the HTBI primer set) targeted the TCR CDR3. TCRdb re-analysed the multiplex PCR reads in MiXCR, keeping a single row per CDR3 protein. In the table there are 500,000 to 600,000 distinct CDR3 sequences, less than 20% of which are singletons. Sample: blood. These receptors all come from a man between 35 and 55 years old with Graves' ophthalmopathy.

The chain uses TRBV13 and TRBJ2-5; D is perhaps TRBD2 (6 bases). With 5 bases removed from V and 1 base from J, the gap between germline ends came to 14 bases. Germline V gene data show CDR1 as PRHDT and CDR2 as FYEKMQ (reference sequence). The CDR3 has 15 residues. CDR3 coding DNA: TGTGCCAGCAGCGCCGGGACTGACAGCCAAGAGACCCAGTACTTC. Its translation: CASSAGTDSQETQYF. The full variable domain, in which reference TRBV13 and TRBJ2-5 provide the parts outside the CDR3, is AAGVIQSPRHLIKEKRETATLKCYPIPRHDTVYWYQQGPGQDPQFLISFYEKMQSDKGSIPDRFSAQQFSDYHSELNMSSLELGDSALYFCASSAGTDSQETQYFGPGTRLLVL.

In the case of this clonotype: This may come from a read error, since a much larger clone is one base off. CDR3 region: CSASGSGGRETQYF. The CDR3 DNA sequence: TGCAGTGCTAGCGGGAGCGGGGGACGAGAGACCCAGTACTTC. J is TRBJ2-5 and V is TRBV20-1, with 8 bases lining up with TRBD2. CDR1 and CDR2 from the germline V gene are DFQATT and SNEGSKA (reference sequence). The CDR3 sequence is 14 residues long. After removal of 3 bases from V and 4 bases from J, the junction contained 7 bases not matched to a gene.

This clonotype was counted only a few times. The chain employs TRBV27 and TRBJ1-3, with 8 bases aligning to TRBD1. Trimming cost V 5 bases and J 4 bases; bases outside gene matches: 7. The germline V gene has CDR1 MNHEY and CDR2 SMNVEV (reference sequence). CDR3 length equals 15 residues. The DNA for the CDR3 is TGTGCCAGCAGTCTCGACAGGGGCGACGGAAACACCATATATTTT. It yields the protein CASSLDRGDGNTIYF.

In this sample, this clonotype turned up a few times. This sequence joins TRBV5-6 and TRBJ2-7, with D uncertain. The CDR3 loop spans 14 amino acids. The V gene's germline CDR1 is SGHDT and CDR2 YYEEEE. Trimming removed 0 bases from V and 1 base from J, with 8 bases in between. The chain's CDR3 is CASSLDLKSYEQYF. CDR3 coding DNA: TGTGCCAGCAGCTTGGACCTGAAGTCCTACGAGCAGTACTTC.

The chain employs TRBV3-1 and TRBJ2-2, with D hard to call. The V end was cut by 2 bases, the J end by 2 bases, with 6 bases between. Germline lookup yields CDR1 LGHDT and CDR2 YNNKEL (reference sequence). The CDR3 has 14 amino acids. The CDR3 nucleotides read TGTGCCAGCAGCCAAAATTCAAACACCGGGGAGCTGTTTTTT. Amino acids: CASSQNSNTGELFF.

This clonotype was recorded a few times. The chain employs TRBV10-3 and TRBJ1-6; D perhaps matches TRBD1 (6 bases). Trimming took 6 bases from V and 5 from J, leaving 14 bases between them. This CDR3 has 15 residues. Germline V gene lookup returns CDR1 ENHRY and CDR2 SYGVKD. The CDR3 reads CAIRQGMTHNSPLHF. CDR3 DNA sequence: TGTGCCATCAGACAGGGAATGACCCATAATTCACCCCTCCACTTT.

This chain joins TRBV18 and TRBJ2-3, with a weak D call TRBD1 (5 bases). V was clipped by 3 bases and J by 4 bases, with 14 bases between them. This CDR3 is built from 15 residues. Germline CDR1 is KGHSH and CDR2 is LQKENI. The CDR3 DNA is TGTGCCAGCTCACCCTACCAGGGAAAGGCAGATACGCAGTATTTT. This codes for CASSPYQGKADTQYF.

This clonotype was observed at least ten times. The chain couples TRBV11-2 to TRBJ2-1, with a weak D call TRBD2 (6 bases). Germline CDR1 reads SGHAT; CDR2 reads FQNNGV. CDR3 length: 14 amino acids. The germline V and J ends were trimmed by 1 base and 9 bases, with 13 bases remaining between them. The CDR3 sequence: CASSLVGGGGEQFF. The CDR3 nucleotides are TGTGCCAGCAGCTTAGTGGGGGGAGGCGGTGAGCAGTTCTTC.

A few counts support this clonotype. The rearrangement joins TRBV29-1 to TRBJ2-7; TRBD2 aligns across 10 bases. The CDR3 is 15 residues long. Germline V gives CDR1 SQVTM, CDR2 ANQGSEA. V lost 6 bases and J lost 2; bases outside the gene matches: 10. CDR3 nucleotide sequence: TGCAGCGTGAGAGGACTAGCGGATTTTCCCTACGAGCAGTACTTC. Its translation: CSVRGLADFPYEQYF.

Many counts were recorded for this clonotype. This chain uses TRBV12-3 or TRBV12-4 with TRBJ1-5; D is uncertain. V was cut by 5 bases and J by 4 bases, with 15 bases left in between. The CDR3 covers 15 residues. The DNA of the CDR3 is TGTGCCAGCAGTCCGGTCTTAGGAATAAATCAGCCCCAGCATTTT. Its translation: CASSPVLGINQPQHF.

The chain uses TRBV11-2 and TRBJ2-3; the D gene could be TRBD1 or TRBD2 (6 bases each). Germline V gene data show CDR1 as SGHAT and CDR2 as FQNNGV. V lost 7 bases and J 1 base, leaving 18 bases between the germline ends. The CDR3 length is 16 residues. CDR3 coding DNA: TGTGCCAGCAACCCAGGAGGGGGGTCCCGCACAGATACGCAGTATTTT. Its protein product is CASNPGGGSRTDTQYF.

This clonotype was seen ten or more times. The chain uses TRBV5-1 and TRBJ2-7; 8 bases are a match to TRBD1. Trimming took 4 bases from V and 4 from J; bases not matched to a gene: 4. Per germline, CDR1 SGHRS and CDR2 YFSETQ. The CDR3 contains 13 residues. The CDR3 coding sequence is TGCGCCAGCAGCGGAACAGGGGGGTACGAGCAGTACTTC. As protein: CASSGTGGYEQYF.

The chain uses TRBV19 and TRBJ1-5; D gene uncertain. CDR1 and CDR2 (germline): LNHDA, SQIVND (reference sequence). This CDR3 has 14 residues. With 7 bases removed from V and 3 bases from J, the gap between germline ends came to 13 bases. CDR3 in amino acids: CASTSRTYNQPQHF. The CDR3 DNA follows: TGTGCCAGTACTTCGAGGACCTACAATCAGCCCCAGCATTTT.

This clonotype was detected many times. V is TRBV11-2 and J is TRBJ2-1; tentative D call: TRBD1 (6 bases). Trimming took off 5 bases at V and 6 bases at J, with 17 bases between the two ends. This CDR3 is built from 15 residues. CDR1 and CDR2 from the germline V gene are SGHAT and FQNNGV. In DNA, the CDR3 is TGTGCCAGCAGCCCAGAGGGGGAGTACGTCAATGAGCAGTTCTTC. The encoded protein is CASSPEGEYVNEQFF. Supplemented by reference TRBV11-2 and TRBJ2-1, the full variable domain reads EAGVAQSPRYKIIEKRQSVAFWCNPISGHATLYWYQQILGQGPKLLIQFQNNGVVDDSQLPKDRFSAERLKGVDSTLKIQPAKLEDSAVYLCASSPEGEYVNEQFFGPGTRLTVL.

In its sample, this clonotype was seen many times. V usage is TRBV3-1 and J usage is TRBJ2-1; 8 bases map to TRBD2. V lost 4 bases to trimming and J lost 9 bases; unmatched junction nucleotides: 11. The germline gives CDR1 LGHDT, CDR2 YNNKEL (reference sequence). The CDR3 is made up of 15 amino acids. CDR3 DNA sequence: TGTGCCAGCAGCCCCTTTACGGGGGGGGCAGGTGAGCAGTTCTTC. Translation: CASSPFTGGAGEQFF.

This clonotype was found a few times. The chain uses TRBV13 and TRBJ2-2; D might be TRBD1 (5 bases). Trimming removed 5 bases at V and 6 bases at J, with 10 bases between. The CDR3 contains 13 residues. Germline CDR1 and CDR2: PRHDT and FYEKMQ (reference sequence). The CDR3 here is CASSRRGAGELFF. The CDR3 region has the DNA TGTGCCAGCAGCCGAAGGGGCGCCGGGGAGCTGTTTTTT. The full variable domain, rest sourced from reference TRBV13 and TRBJ2-2, is AAGVIQSPRHLIKEKRETATLKCYPIPRHDTVYWYQQGPGQDPQFLISFYEKMQSDKGSIPDRFSAQQFSDYHSELNMSSLELGDSALYFCASSRRGAGELFFGEGSRLTVL.

A note on this clonotype: A much larger clone is a single base away; this may be a read error. The V call is TRBV28, the J call TRBJ2-7, with 8 bases that match TRBD2. The V gene's germline CDR1 is MDHEN and CDR2 SYDVKM. V lost 2 bases to trimming and J lost 2 bases; unmatched junction nucleotides: 8. This CDR3 spans 16 amino acids. CDR3 in amino acids: CASSLLQREPAYEQYF. CDR3 nucleotide sequence: TGTGCCAGCAGTTTACTCCAGCGGGAGCCCGCCTACGAGCAGTACTTC.

This chain uses TRBV29-1 with TRBJ2-2; no clear D gene. Germline CDR1 SQVTM, CDR2 ANQGSEA. Trimming pared 4 bases from V and 3 bases from J, leaving 9 bases between. The CDR3 is made up of 13 amino acids. CDR3 amino acids: CSVGSVHTGELFF. CDR3 in DNA: TGCAGCGTTGGCAGTGTCCACACCGGGGAGCTGTTTTTT.

In its sample, this clonotype was seen once. A much larger clone differs from this one at a single base, so this may be a read error. The J gene is TRBJ2-3, the V gene TRBV5-1; TRBD2 matches at 11 bases. The V segment lost 10 bases and the J segment 11 bases; nucleotides outside the gene matches: 18. The germline gives CDR1 SGHRS, CDR2 YFSETQ. The CDR3 covers 15 residues. In DNA, the CDR3 is TGCGCCGGCTCAAAGGTAGCGGGGGGGCACAGATGGCAGTATTTT. Translating gives CAGSKVAGGHRWQYF.

This clonotype occurred many times. The chain links TRBV30 to TRBJ2-1, with D unresolved. Germline lookup yields CDR1 GTSNPN and CDR2 SVGIG (reference sequence). The CDR3 has 14 amino acids. Trimming left V 5 bases short and J 2 bases short, with 13 bases between. Written as DNA, the CDR3 is TGTGCCTGGTCCCTCGGTCCCCCCTACAATGAGCAGTTCTTC. It encodes CAWSLGPPYNEQFF.

This clonotype was recorded at least ten times. CDR3 in DNA: TGTGCCAGCAGCTTTGGGCAGCTTAGCTCCTACGAGCAGTACTTC. Its protein product is CASSFGQLSSYEQYF. The chain has TRBV11-2 and TRBJ2-7; D is unclear. Germline V gives CDR1 SGHAT, CDR2 FQNNGV. The V gene lost 3 bases and the J gene lost 0 bases, with 12 bases spanning the gap. There are 15 residues in the CDR3.

This clonotype appeared many times. The chain uses TRBV11-3 and TRBJ2-1; 8 bases agree with TRBD2. V lost 5 bases, J lost 2 bases, and 8 bases stayed unmatched. This CDR3 has 16 amino acids. Germline assignment: CDR1 SGHNT and CDR2 YENEEA. In DNA form, the CDR3 reads TGTGCCAGCAGCCCCGGGGGAGCGGGAGCCTACAATGAGCAGTTCTTC. Residues: CASSPGGAGAYNEQFF. Looking up the rest from reference TRBV11-3 and TRBJ2-1 gives the full variable domain: EAGVVQSPRYKIIEKKQPVAFWCNPISGHNTLYWYLQNLGQGPELLIRYENEEAVDDSQLPKDRFSAERLKGVDSTLKIQPAELGDSAVYLCASSPGGAGAYNEQFFGPGTRLTVL.

This chain links TRBV28 with TRBJ2-3; maybe TRBD1 (5 bases). Deletions cut 4 bases from V and 5 bases from J, with 10 bases between. The CDR3 totals 13 residues. Germline V gives CDR1 MDHEN, CDR2 SYDVKM. The CDR3 here is CASSWEGVDTQYF. As DNA, the CDR3 is TGTGCCAGCAGTTGGGAAGGGGTAGATACGCAGTATTTT.

This clonotype was observed many times. CDR3 in amino acids: CASTIPGQTNYGYTF. CDR3 DNA sequence: TGTGCCAGCACCATCCCAGGACAAACCAACTATGGCTACACCTTC. The rearrangement uses TRBV6-1 and TRBJ1-2, with a possible D match to TRBD1 (5 bases). V was cut by 7 bases and J by 2 bases, with 17 bases left in between. This CDR3 contains 15 residues. CDR1 and CDR2 (germline): MNHNS, SASEGT.

This clonotype appeared many times. V and J are TRBV20-1 and TRBJ1-2, with TRBD1 matching over 9 bases. This CDR3 is 14 amino acids long. The germline gives CDR1 DFQATT, CDR2 SNEGSKA (reference sequence). V dropped 3 bases and J dropped 3; count of bases not matched to a gene: 5. CDR3 in DNA: TGCAGTGCTAGCGCGACAGGGGGTTACTATGGCTACACCTTC. As protein: CSASATGGYYGYTF.

This clonotype was found many times. CDR3 coding DNA: TGCAGCGTTGAAAGTCGAGCTACCTACGAGCAGTACTTC. This codes for CSVESRATYEQYF. The chain links TRBV29-1 to TRBJ2-7; D is unclear. The length of the CDR3 is 13 residues. Deletions cut 2 bases from V and 2 bases from J, with 10 bases between. CDR1 SQVTM and CDR2 ANQGSEA come from the germline V gene.

This clonotype showed up just a few times. CDR3 DNA: TGCGCCAGCAGCTCCGATCGGACAGTAAACACTGAAGCTTTCTTT. It translates to CASSSDRTVNTEAFF. This chain uses TRBV5-1 with TRBJ1-1, with a tentative D call TRBD1 (6 bases). The V gene lost 3 bases and the J gene lost 2 bases, with 14 bases spanning the gap. The CDR3 sequence is 15 residues long. CDR1 and CDR2 (germline): SGHRS, YFSETQ.

The rearrangement links TRBV20-1 to TRBJ1-5, with a possible D match to TRBD1 (5 bases). Germline CDR1 reads DFQATT; CDR2 reads SNEGSKA (reference sequence). CDR3 length: 14 residues. Trimming took 1 base from V and 7 from J, leaving 14 bases between them. The CDR3 coding sequence is TGCAGTGCTAGAGGGGCCCAAGGGGACCAGCCCCAGCATTTT. Its protein is CSARGAQGDQPQHF.

Ten or more counts support this clonotype. The chain has TRBV7-9 and TRBJ2-2; TRBD2 is a possible D gene (5 bases). The CDR3 spans 14 residues. Germline lookup yields CDR1 SEHNR and CDR2 FQNEAQ (reference sequence). The germline V and J ends were trimmed by 5 bases and 7 bases, with 14 bases remaining between them. CDR3 DNA sequence: TGTGCCAGCAGCCCACGGACTCTCCGCGGGGAGCTGTTTTTT. Translation gives CASSPRTLRGELFF.